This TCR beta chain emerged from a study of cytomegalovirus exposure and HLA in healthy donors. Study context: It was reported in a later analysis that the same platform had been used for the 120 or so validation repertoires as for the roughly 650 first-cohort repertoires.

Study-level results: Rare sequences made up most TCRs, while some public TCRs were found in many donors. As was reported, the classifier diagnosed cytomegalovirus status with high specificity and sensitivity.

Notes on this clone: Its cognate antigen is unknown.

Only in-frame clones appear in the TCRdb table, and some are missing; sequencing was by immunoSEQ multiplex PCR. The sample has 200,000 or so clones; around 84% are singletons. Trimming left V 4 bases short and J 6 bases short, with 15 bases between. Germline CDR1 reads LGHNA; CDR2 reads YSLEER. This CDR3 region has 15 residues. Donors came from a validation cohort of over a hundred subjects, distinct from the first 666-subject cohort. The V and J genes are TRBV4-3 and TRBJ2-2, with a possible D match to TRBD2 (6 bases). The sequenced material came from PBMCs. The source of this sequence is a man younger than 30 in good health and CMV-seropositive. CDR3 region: CASSPYGTGAGELFF. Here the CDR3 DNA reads TGCGCCAGCAGCCCTTACGGGACGGGGGCCGGGGAGCTGTTTTTT.